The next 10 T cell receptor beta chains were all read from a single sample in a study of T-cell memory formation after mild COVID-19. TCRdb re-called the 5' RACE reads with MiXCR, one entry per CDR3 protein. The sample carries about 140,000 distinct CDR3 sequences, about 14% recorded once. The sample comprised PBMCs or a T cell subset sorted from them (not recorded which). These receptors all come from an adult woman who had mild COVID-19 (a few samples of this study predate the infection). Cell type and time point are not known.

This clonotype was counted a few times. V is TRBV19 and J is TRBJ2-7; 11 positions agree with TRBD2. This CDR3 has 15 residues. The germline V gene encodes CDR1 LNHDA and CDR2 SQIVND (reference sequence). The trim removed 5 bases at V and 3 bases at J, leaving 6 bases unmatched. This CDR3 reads CASSDIGTSGYEQYF. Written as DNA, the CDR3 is TGTGCCAGTAGTGATATAGGGACTAGCGGCTACGAGCAGTACTTC.

Here the CDR3 reads CASSRYDYRGLSNTGELFF. For the CDR3, the DNA is TGTGCCAGCAGCCGCTATGACTACAGGGGGCTCTCCAACACCGGGGAGCTGTTTTTT. The rearrangement uses TRBV7-9 and TRBJ2-2, with 9 bases matching TRBD1. Germline V CDR1 and CDR2: SEHNR, FQNEAQ (reference sequence). V lost 5 bases and J lost 2; bases outside the gene matches: 15. CDR3 size: 19 residues.

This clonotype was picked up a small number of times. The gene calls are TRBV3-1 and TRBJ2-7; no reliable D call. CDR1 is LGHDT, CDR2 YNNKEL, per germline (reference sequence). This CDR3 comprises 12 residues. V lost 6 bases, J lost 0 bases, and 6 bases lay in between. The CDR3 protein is CASRSVSYEQYF. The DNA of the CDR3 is TGTGCCAGCAGAAGCGTCTCCTACGAGCAGTACTTC.

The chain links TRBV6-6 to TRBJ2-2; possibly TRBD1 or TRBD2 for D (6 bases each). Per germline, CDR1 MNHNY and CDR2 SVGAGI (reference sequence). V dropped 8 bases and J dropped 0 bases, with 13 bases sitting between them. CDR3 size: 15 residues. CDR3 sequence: CASAGHISNTGELFF. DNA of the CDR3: TGTGCCAGCGCGGGACACATCTCGAACACCGGGGAGCTGTTTTTT.

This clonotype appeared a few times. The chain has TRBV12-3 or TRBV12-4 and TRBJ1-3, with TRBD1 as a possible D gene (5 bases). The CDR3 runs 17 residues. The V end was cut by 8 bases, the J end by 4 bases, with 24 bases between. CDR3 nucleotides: TGTGCCAGCGACCCAAGCGCGACCGGGACCGCAGGAAACACCATATATTTT. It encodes CASDPSATGTAGNTIYF.

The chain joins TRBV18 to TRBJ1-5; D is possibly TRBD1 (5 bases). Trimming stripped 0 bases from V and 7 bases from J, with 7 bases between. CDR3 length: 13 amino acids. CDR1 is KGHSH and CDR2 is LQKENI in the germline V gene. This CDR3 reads CASSPPGDQPQHF. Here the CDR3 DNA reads TGTGCCAGCTCACCACCAGGGGACCAGCCCCAGCATTTT.

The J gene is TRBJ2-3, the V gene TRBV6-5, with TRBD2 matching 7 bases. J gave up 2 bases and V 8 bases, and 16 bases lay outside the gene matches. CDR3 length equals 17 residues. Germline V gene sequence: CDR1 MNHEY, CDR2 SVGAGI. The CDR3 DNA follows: TGTGCCAGCCCTAGGACACTAGAGCGGGGAAACACAGATACGCAGTATTTT. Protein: CASPRTLERGNTDTQYF.

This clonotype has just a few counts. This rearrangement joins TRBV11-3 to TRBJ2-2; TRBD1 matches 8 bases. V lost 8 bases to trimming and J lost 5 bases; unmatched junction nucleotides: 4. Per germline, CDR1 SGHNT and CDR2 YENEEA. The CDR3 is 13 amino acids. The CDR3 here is CASFDRGTGELFF. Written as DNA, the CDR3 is TGTGCCAGCTTCGACAGGGGTACCGGGGAGCTGTTTTTT.

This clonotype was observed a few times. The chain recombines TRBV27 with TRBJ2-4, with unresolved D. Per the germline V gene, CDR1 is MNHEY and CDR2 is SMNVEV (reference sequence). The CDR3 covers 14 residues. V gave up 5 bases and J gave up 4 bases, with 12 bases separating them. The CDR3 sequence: CASSHLSAKNIQYF. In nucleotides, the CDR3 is TGTGCCAGCAGTCACCTATCAGCGAAAAACATTCAGTACTTC.

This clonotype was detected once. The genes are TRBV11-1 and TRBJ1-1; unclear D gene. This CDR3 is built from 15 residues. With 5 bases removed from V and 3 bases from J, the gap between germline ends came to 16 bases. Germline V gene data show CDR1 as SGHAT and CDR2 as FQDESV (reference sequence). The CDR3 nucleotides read TGTGCCAGCAGCAAGGTGGAGCCCTGGGACACTGAAGCTTTCTTT. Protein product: CASSKVEPWDTEAFF.